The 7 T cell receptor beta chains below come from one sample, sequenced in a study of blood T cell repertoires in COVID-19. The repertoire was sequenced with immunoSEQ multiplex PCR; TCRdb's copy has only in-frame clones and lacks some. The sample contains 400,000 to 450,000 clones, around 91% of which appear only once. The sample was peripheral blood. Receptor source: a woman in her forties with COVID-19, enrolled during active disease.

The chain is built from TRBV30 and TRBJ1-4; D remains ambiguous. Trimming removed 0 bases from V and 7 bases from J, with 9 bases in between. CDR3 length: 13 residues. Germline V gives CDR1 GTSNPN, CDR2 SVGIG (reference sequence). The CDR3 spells CAWSVSSIEKLFF. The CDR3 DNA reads TGTGCCTGGAGTGTAAGCTCAATTGAAAAACTGTTTTTT.

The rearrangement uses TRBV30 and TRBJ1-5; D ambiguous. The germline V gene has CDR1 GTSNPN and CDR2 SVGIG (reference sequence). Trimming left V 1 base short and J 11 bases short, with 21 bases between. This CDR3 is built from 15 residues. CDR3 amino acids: CAWSAQSGLVSAQHF. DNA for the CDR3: TGTGCCTGGAGTGCCCAGTCGGGGTTGGTATCGGCCCAGCATTTT.

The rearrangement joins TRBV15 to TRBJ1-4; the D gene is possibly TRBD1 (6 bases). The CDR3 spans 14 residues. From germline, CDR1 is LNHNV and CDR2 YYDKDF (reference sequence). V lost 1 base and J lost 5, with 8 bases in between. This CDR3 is CATSRGGGNEKLFF. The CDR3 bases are TGTGCCACCAGCAGAGGAGGGGGAAATGAAAAACTGTTTTTT.

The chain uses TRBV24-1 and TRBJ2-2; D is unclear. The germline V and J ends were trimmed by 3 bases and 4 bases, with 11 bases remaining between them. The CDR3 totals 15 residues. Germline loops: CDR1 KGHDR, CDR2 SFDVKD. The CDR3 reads CATSDAHPGTGELFF. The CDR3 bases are TGTGCCACCAGTGATGCCCACCCAGGCACCGGGGAGCTGTTTTTT.

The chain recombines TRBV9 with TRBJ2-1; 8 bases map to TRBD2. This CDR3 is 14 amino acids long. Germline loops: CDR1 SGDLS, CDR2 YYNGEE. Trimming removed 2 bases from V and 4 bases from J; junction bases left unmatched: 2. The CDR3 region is CASSVASGYNEQFF. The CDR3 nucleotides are TGTGCCAGCAGCGTGGCTAGCGGGTACAATGAGCAGTTCTTC.

CDR3 sequence: CATSGGTGRDTQYF. In DNA form, the CDR3 reads TGTGCCACCAGTGGAGGAACAGGGAGAGATACGCAGTATTTT. The V call is TRBV24-1, the J call TRBJ2-3; a weak D match, TRBD1 (6 bases). Trimming shortened V by 5 bases and J by 5 bases, and 13 bases separated the two germline ends. The CDR3 has 14 amino acids. From germline, CDR1 is KGHDR and CDR2 SFDVKD.

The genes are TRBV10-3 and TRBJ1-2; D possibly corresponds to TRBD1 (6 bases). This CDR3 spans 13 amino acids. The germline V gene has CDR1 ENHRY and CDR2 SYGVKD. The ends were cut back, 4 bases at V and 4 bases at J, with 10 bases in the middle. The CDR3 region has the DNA TGTGCCATCAGTGTCGACAGGACCTATGGCTACACCTTC. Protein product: CAISVDRTYGYTF.